The clone carrying this T cell receptor (beta chain) was detected once. Its antigen is not identified. This record belongs to a study of cytomegalovirus exposure and HLA in healthy donors. For the study at large: The 110 or so validation repertoires used a platform that matched the one used for the 666 first-cohort repertoires, as a later analysis reported.

Study outcomes and limitations: Whilst most TCR sequences proved rare, a subset of public TCRs occurred across many donors. The authors confirmed in vitro that a few CMV-associated chains were specific for CMV antigens. A list of roughly 160 TCR beta chains associated with cytomegalovirus was given.

The method was immunoSEQ multiplex PCR; TCRdb's version includes in-frame clones alone and lacks a portion of them. The sample holds roughly 180,000 clones, 84% seen once. Germline V lookup: CDR1 MDHEN, CDR2 SYDVKM. The CDR3 totals 15 residues. V trimming: 3 bases; J trimming: 6 bases; junction bases outside the gene matches: 6. This chain connects TRBV28 to TRBJ2-1; 9 bases line up with TRBD1. The sequencing sample was made of PBMCs. The source of this sequence is a young man in good health and CMV-seropositive. This chain's CDR3 is CASSFRDRALNEQFF. The CDR3 coding sequence is TGTGCCAGCAGTTTCCGGGACAGGGCACTCAATGAGCAGTTCTTC.